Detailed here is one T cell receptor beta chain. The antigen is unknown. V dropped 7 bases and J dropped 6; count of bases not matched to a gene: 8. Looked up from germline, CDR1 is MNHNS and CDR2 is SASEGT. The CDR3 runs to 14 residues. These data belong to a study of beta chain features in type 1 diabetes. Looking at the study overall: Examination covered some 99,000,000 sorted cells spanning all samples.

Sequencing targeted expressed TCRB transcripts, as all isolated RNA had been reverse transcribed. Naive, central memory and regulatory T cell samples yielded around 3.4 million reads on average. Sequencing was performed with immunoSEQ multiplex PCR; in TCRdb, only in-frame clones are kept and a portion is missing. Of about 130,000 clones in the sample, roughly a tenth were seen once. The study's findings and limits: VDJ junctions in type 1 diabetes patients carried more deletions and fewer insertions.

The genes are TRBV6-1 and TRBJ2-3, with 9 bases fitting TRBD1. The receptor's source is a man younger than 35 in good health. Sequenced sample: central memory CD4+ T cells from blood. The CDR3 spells CASNRDRASDTQYF. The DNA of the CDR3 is TGTGCCAGCAATAGGGACAGGGCCTCGGATACGCAGTATTTT.